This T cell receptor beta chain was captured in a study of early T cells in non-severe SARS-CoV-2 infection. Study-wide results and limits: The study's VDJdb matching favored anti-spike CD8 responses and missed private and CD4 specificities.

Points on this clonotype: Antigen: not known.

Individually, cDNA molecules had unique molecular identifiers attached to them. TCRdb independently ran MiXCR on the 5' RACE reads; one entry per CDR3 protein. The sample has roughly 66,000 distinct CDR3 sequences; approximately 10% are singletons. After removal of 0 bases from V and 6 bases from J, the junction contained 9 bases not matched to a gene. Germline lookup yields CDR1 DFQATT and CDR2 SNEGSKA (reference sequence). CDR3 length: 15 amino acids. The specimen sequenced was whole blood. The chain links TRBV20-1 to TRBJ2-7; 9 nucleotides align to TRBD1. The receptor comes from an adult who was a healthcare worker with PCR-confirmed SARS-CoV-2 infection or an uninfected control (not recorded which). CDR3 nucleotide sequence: TGCAGTGCTAGAGATGCCGGACAGGGGCTAAGCGAGCAGTACTTC. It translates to CSARDAGQGLSEQYF.